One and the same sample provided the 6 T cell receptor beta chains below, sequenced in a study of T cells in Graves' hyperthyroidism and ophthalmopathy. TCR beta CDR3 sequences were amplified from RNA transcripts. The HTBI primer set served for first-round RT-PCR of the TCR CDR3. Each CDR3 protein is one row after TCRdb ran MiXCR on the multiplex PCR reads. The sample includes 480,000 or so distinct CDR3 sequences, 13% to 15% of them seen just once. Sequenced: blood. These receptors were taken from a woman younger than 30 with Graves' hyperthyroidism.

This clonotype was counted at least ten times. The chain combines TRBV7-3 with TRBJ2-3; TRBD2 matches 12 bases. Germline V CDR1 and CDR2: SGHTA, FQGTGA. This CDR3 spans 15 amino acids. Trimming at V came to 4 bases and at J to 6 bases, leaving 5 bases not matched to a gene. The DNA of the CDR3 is TGTGCCAGCAGCTCAACGACTAGCGGGAGTGATACGCAGTATTTT. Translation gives CASSSTTSGSDTQYF.

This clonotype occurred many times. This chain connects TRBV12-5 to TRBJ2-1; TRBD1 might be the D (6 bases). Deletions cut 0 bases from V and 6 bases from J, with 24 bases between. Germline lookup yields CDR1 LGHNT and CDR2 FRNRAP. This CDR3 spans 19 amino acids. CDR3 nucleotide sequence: TGTGCTAGTGGTTTGGTAACACCCACTAGAAAGTTAGGGGGCAATGAGCAGTTCTTC. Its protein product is CASGLVTPTRKLGGNEQFF.

CDR3 nucleotides: TGTGCCAGCAGCCCCCAAGGTAGCGGGACCCGGCAAGAGACCCAGTACTTC. It codes for CASSPQGSGTRQETQYF. The rearrangement joins TRBV11-2 to TRBJ2-5; 8 nucleotides match TRBD2. The CDR3 extends over 17 amino acids. J lost 2 bases, V lost 5 bases, and 13 bases had no gene match. CDR1 is SGHAT and CDR2 is FQNNGV in the germline V gene.

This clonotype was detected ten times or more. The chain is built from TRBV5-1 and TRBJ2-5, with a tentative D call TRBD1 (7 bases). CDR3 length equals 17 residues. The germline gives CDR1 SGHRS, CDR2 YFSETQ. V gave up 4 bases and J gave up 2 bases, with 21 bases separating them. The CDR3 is CASSGGSTGPPQETQYF. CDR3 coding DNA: TGCGCCAGCAGCGGAGGGTCGACAGGGCCTCCTCAAGAGACCCAGTACTTC.

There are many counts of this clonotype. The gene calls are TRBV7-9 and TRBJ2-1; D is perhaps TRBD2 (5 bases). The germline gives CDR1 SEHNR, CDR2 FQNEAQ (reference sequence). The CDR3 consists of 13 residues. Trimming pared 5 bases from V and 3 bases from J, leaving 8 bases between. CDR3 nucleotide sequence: TGTGCCAGCAGCCATACTAGCTACAATGAGCAGTTCTTC. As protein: CASSHTSYNEQFF.

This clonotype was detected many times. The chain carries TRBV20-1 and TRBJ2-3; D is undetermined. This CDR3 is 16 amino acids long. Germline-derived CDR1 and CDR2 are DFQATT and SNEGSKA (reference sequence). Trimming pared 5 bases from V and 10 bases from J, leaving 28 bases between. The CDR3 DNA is TGCAGTGCTCTACCCTCTCAAAACAGACGCGTTAAGGCGCAGTATTTT. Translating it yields CSALPSQNRRVKAQYF.